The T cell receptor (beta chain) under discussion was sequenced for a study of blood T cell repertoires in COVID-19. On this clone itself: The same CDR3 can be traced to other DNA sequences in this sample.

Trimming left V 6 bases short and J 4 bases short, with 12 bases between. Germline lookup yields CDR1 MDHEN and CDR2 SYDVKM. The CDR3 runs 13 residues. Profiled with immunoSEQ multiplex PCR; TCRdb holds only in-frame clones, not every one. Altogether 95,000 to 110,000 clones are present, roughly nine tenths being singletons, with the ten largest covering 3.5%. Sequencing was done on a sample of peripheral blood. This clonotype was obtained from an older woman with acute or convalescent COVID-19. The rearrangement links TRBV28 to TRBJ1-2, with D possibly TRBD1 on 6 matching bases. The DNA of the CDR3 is TGTGCCAGCAGCTCGGGACAACTCTATGGCTACACCTTC. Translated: CASSSGQLYGYTF.